This T cell receptor (beta chain) was recovered during a study of cytomegalovirus exposure and HLA in healthy donors. On the study more broadly: The 120 or so validation repertoires were reported in a later analysis to have been generated on the same platform as the roughly 630 first-cohort repertoires. General observations from the study: Reported performance of the classifier showed diagnosis of cytomegalovirus status with high specificity and sensitivity. Cytomegalovirus association was assigned to approximately 160 TCR beta chains.

Clones were sequenced by immunoSEQ multiplex PCR, and TCRdb holds only the in-frame ones, with some missing. The sample carries 150,000 to 200,000 clones, roughly 82% recorded once. The V and J ends lost 2 bases and 6 bases respectively, with 17 bases between them. CDR1 is SEHNR and CDR2 is FQNEAQ in the germline V gene (reference sequence). The CDR3 covers 15 residues. With regard to this clone: Its antigen is undetermined.

Sequenced sample: PBMCs. J is TRBJ2-7 and V is TRBV7-9; perhaps TRBD2 as D (5 bases). The receptor was derived from a man aged 18 to 29 in good health and CMV-seropositive. CDR3 bases: TGTGCCAGCAGCTTATCAGAAGCGGCAACCTCCGAGCAGTACTTC. The encoded protein is CASSLSEAATSEQYF.